The 2 T cell receptor beta chains given below trace back to one sample, sequenced in a study of early T cells in non-severe SARS-CoV-2 infection. TCRdb redid the calling of the 5' RACE reads with MiXCR, one entry per CDR3 protein. The sample lists around 30,000 distinct CDR3 sequences, approximately 6% seen once, with approximately 6.9% in the top ten. The source material was whole blood. The receptors originated from an adult who was a healthcare worker with PCR-confirmed SARS-CoV-2 infection or an uninfected control (not recorded which).

V gene TRBV20-1 combines with J gene TRBJ1-1; D perhaps matches TRBD1 (6 bases). V was pared by 8 bases and J by 1 base, with 11 bases between. CDR1 is DFQATT and CDR2 is SNEGSKA in the germline V gene (reference sequence). This CDR3 has 12 residues. DNA of the CDR3: TGCAGTCCGGGACACACGAACACTGAAGCTTTCTTT. It codes for CSPGHTNTEAFF.

This clonotype was seen many times. This chain uses TRBV15 with TRBJ1-5; D is perhaps TRBD1 (6 bases). V was clipped by 0 bases and J by 6 bases, with 18 bases between them. Germline CDR1 is LNHNV and CDR2 is YYDKDF (reference sequence). The CDR3 runs 17 residues. CDR3 sequence: CATSRDGSGEASQPQHF. CDR3 DNA: TGTGCCACCAGCAGAGATGGGTCAGGGGAGGCAAGTCAGCCCCAGCATTTT.